This T cell receptor (beta chain) stems from a study of a mutant IDH1 vaccine in newly diagnosed glioma. In the study overall: Patients received eight vaccinations in weeks 1, 3, 5, 7, 11, 15, 19, 23.

Profiling relied on immunoSEQ multiplex PCR, and the TCRdb table lists in-frame clones only, not all of them. The table lists about 40,000 clones, approximately 91% of them singletons. In regard to this clone: Its specificity is unknown.

Time point in this sample: week 5, during vaccination. The content of each vaccine dose was 300 ug of mutant IDH1 20-mer peptide, and topical imiquimod accompanied it. CDR1 and CDR2 from the germline V gene are SGHNT and YYREEE (reference sequence). The CDR3 totals 16 residues. The J segment lost 6 bases and the V segment lost 2 bases, leaving 10 bases of the junction unmatched. The source is a man aged 45-65 years with glioma. V usage is TRBV5-4 and J usage is TRBJ2-3; TRBD2 aligns across 9 bases. The sample here was PBMCs, taken from a glioma patient whose treatment included an IDH1 peptide vaccine. CDR3 DNA: TGTGCCAGCAGCTTCCCCCGTGCGGGAGGGTTTGATACGCAGTATTTT. Its protein product is CASSFPRAGGFDTQYF.